The rows below give T cell receptor beta chains drawn from one sample of a study of T cell repertoires in cytomegalovirus infection. Their cognate antigens are unknown. Each CDR3 protein gets one entry after TCRdb re-called the reads with MiXCR. In the table there are roughly 920,000 distinct CDR3 sequences, roughly 30% of which are singletons. Sequenced material: cultured CD8+ T cells from PBMCs, taken from culture after CMV antigen stimulation. These receptor sequences come from a human donor in good health (CMV status not recorded). Some clones in this sample may be carry-over from other donors' samples. Each CDR3 is given with its conserved first and last residue. The D gene is left open where the match is weak. Clone size is not always given. Where it is, it says once, few, many or a class for expanded clones.

CDR3aa: CASSHSGGATDTQYF
CDR3nt: TGTGCCAGCAGCCATAGCGGGGGGGCCACAGATACGCAGTATTTT
abundance: many
d_gene: TRBD2
j_gene: TRBJ2-3
v_gene: TRBV7-6

CDR3aa: CASSPGQGKNYVGQYF
CDR3nt: TGTGCCAGCAGCCCAGGACAGGGGAAAAACTACGTGGGGCAGTACTTC
abundance: NA
d_gene: TRBD1
j_gene: TRBJ2-7
v_gene: TRBV7-9

CDR3aa: CAIPGGNSPLHF
CDR3nt: TGTGCCATCCCGGGCGGGAATTCACCCCTCCACTTT
abundance: once
d_gene: NA
j_gene: TRBJ1-6
v_gene: TRBV2

CDR3aa: CASNQQYF
CDR3nt: TGCGCCAGCAACCAGCAGTACTTC
abundance: NA
d_gene: NA
j_gene: TRBJ2-7
v_gene: TRBV5-1

CDR3aa: CSANPGTSSAREQFF
CDR3nt: TGCAGTGCTAACCCCGGGACTAGCTCCGCCCGGGAGCAGTTCTTC
abundance: NA
d_gene: TRBD2
j_gene: TRBJ2-1
v_gene: TRBV20-1

CDR3aa: CATSRVGFGTEAFF
CDR3nt: TGTGCCACCAGCAGAGTAGGATTTGGCACTGAAGCTTTCTTT
abundance: NA
d_gene: NA
j_gene: TRBJ1-1
v_gene: TRBV15

CDR3aa: CASSPPPRGGQETQYF
CDR3nt: TGTGCCAGCAGCCCCCCCCCGCGGGGGGGACAAGAGACCCAGTACTTC
abundance: NA
d_gene: TRBD2
j_gene: TRBJ2-5
v_gene: TRBV27

CDR3aa: CSVNLSGQPQHF
CDR3nt: TGCAGCGTTAATTTAAGTGGTCAGCCCCAGCATTTT
abundance: NA
d_gene: NA
j_gene: TRBJ1-5
v_gene: TRBV29-1

CDR3aa: CASSRTGGRYEQYF
CDR3nt: TGTGCCAGCAGCCGGACAGGGGGCCGGTACGAGCAGTACTTC
abundance: few
d_gene: TRBD1
j_gene: TRBJ2-7
v_gene: TRBV7-6

CDR3aa: CASSFRGLYGYTF
CDR3nt: TGTGCCAGCAGTTTTCGCGGGTTGTATGGCTACACCTTC
abundance: NA
d_gene: NA
j_gene: TRBJ1-2
v_gene: TRBV12-3/TRBV12-4

CDR3aa: CASSSSGGAYEAFF
CDR3nt: TGTGCCAGCAGCTCCTCAGGTGGCGCATATGAAGCTTTCTTT
abundance: many
d_gene: NA
j_gene: TRBJ1-1
v_gene: TRBV11-2

CDR3aa: CASRRGGPRSSYEQYF
CDR3nt: TGTGCCAGCAGGAGGGGGGGGCCACGGAGCTCCTACGAGCAGTACTTC
abundance: NA
d_gene: NA
j_gene: TRBJ2-7
v_gene: TRBV2

CDR3aa: CASIDDGTGRAFF
CDR3nt: TGTGCCAGCATCGATGACGGGACAGGGAGGGCTTTCTTT
abundance: NA
d_gene: TRBD1
j_gene: TRBJ1-1
v_gene: TRBV12-3/TRBV12-4

CDR3aa: CASSELGGAWSEQYF
CDR3nt: TGTGCCAGCAGTGAACTGGGAGGGGCCTGGAGCGAGCAGTACTTC
abundance: few
d_gene: TRBD2
j_gene: TRBJ2-7
v_gene: TRBV6-1

CDR3aa: CASSPGPRDTQYF
CDR3nt: TGTGCCAGCAGCCCTGGACCCAGAGATACGCAGTATTTT
abundance: many
d_gene: NA
j_gene: TRBJ2-3
v_gene: TRBV7-6

CDR3aa: CASGRDTSLGETQYF
CDR3nt: TGTGCCAGCGGTAGGGACACCTCCCTGGGGGAGACCCAGTACTTC
abundance: few
d_gene: NA
j_gene: TRBJ2-5
v_gene: TRBV2

CDR3aa: CASSLVTSGIYNEQFF
CDR3nt: TGTGCCAGCAGCTTAGTGACTAGCGGAATCTACAATGAGCAGTTCTTC
abundance: NA
d_gene: TRBD2
j_gene: TRBJ2-1
v_gene: TRBV7-2

CDR3aa: CASSPGTADNYGYTF
CDR3nt: TGTGCCAGCAGCCCCGGGACGGCTGATAACTATGGCTACACCTTC
abundance: NA
d_gene: NA
j_gene: TRBJ1-2
v_gene: TRBV7-9

CDR3aa: CASSTLGGGNTEAFF
CDR3nt: TGTGCCAGTAGTACCCTAGGGGGGGGGAACACTGAAGCTTTCTTT
abundance: few
d_gene: NA
j_gene: TRBJ1-1
v_gene: TRBV19

CDR3aa: CASSYEGARSEKLFF
CDR3nt: TGTGCCAGCAGTTATGAGGGGGCGCGTAGTGAAAAACTGTTTTTT
abundance: few
d_gene: TRBD1
j_gene: TRBJ1-4
v_gene: TRBV6-1

CDR3aa: CASSERLTVWAYSNQPQHF
CDR3nt: TGTGCCAGCAGTGAAAGACTAACGGTTTGGGCTTATAGCAATCAGCCCCAGCATTTT
abundance: NA
d_gene: NA
j_gene: TRBJ1-5
v_gene: TRBV6-1

CDR3aa: CASSFPPEVSAARGGAYNEQFF
CDR3nt: TGTGCCAGCAGCTTCCCCCCTGAGGTTTCGGCAGCTCGTGGGGGGGCATACAATGAGCAGTTCTTC
abundance: many
d_gene: NA
j_gene: TRBJ2-1
v_gene: TRBV7-9

CDR3aa: CASTQQDGRNEQFF
CDR3nt: TGTGCCAGCACCCAACAGGACGGCAGAAATGAGCAGTTCTTC
abundance: NA
d_gene: NA
j_gene: TRBJ2-1
v_gene: TRBV27

CDR3aa: CASSPIDWTATTNYGYTF
CDR3nt: TGTGCCAGCTCACCAATTGACTGGACCGCGACTACTAACTATGGCTACACCTTC
abundance: few
d_gene: NA
j_gene: TRBJ1-2
v_gene: TRBV18